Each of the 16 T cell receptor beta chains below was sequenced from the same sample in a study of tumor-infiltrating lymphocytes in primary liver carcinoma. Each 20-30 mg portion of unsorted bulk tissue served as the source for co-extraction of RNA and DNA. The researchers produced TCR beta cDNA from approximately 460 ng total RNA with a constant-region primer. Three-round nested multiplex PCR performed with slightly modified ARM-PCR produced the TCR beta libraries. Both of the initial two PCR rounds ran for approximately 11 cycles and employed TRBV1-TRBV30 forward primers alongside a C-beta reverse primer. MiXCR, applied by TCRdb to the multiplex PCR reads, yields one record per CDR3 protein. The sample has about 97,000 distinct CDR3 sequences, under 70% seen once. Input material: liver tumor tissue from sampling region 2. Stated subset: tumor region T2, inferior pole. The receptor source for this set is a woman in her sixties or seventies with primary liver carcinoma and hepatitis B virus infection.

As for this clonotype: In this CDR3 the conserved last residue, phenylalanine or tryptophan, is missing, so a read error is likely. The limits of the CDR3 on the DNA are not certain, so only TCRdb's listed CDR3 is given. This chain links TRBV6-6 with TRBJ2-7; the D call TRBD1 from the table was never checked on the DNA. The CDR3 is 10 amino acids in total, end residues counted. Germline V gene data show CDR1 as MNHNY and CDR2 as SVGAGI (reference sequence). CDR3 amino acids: CATRSGSDYS.

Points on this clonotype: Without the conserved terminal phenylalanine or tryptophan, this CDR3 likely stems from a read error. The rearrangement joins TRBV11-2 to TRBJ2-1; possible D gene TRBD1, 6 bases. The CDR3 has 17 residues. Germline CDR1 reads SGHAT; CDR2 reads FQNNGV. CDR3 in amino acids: CANSLDQQGIVHNEQFL. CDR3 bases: TGTGCCAACAGCTTAGATCAACAGGGTATAGTCCACAATGAGCAGTTCTTA.

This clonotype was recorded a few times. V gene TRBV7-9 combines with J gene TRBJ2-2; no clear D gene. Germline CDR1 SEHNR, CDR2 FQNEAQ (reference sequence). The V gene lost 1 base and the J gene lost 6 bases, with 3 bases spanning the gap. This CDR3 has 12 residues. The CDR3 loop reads CASSLGPGELFF. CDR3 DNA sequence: TGTGCCAGCAGCTTAGGCCCCGGGGAGCTGTTTTTT. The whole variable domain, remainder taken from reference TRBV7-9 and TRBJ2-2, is DTGVSQNPRHKITKRGQNVTFRCDPISEHNRLYWYRQTLGQGPEFLTYFQNEAQLEKSRLLSDRFSAERPKGSFSTLEIQRTEQGDSAMYLCASSLGPGELFFGEGSRLTVL.

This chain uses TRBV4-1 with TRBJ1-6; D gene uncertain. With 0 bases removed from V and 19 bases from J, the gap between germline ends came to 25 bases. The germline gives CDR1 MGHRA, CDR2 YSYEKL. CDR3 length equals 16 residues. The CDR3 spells CASSQDLTVKNSPHHF. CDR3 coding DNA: TGCGCCAGCAGCCAAGATTTAACGGTGAAGAATTCACCCCATCACTTT.

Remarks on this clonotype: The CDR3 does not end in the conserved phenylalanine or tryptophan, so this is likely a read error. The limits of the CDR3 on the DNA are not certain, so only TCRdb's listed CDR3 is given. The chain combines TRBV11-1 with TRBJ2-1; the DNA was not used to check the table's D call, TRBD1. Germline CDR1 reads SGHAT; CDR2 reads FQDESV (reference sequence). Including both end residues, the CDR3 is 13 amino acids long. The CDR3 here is CTSSAGGYNEQLL.

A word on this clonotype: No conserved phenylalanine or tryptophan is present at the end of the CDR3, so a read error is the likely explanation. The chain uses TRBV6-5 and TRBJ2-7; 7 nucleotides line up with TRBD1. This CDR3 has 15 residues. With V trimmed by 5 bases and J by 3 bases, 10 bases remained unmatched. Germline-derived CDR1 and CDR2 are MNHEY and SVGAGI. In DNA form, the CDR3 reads TGTGCCAGCAGTATCCCCCGGGACAGCCACTACGAGCAGTACCTC. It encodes CASSIPRDSHYEQYL.

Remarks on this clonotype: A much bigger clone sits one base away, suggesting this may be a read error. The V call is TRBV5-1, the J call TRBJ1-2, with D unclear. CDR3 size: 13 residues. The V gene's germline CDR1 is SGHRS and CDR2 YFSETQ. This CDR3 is CASSLEVSYGCTF. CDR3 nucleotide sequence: TGCGCCAGCAGCTTGGAAGTCTCTTATGGCTGCACCTTC.

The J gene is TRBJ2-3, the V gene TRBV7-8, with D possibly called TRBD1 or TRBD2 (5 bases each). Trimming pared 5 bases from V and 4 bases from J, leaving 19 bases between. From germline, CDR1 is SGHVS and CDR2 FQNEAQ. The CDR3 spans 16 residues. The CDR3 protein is CASSPPGIGAPDTQYF. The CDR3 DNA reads TGTGCCAGCAGCCCACCCGGGATAGGGGCTCCAGATACGCAGTATTTT.

For the CDR3, the DNA is TGTGCCAGCAGCTTAGCCCACGGACGAGGGTACAGGAGTGAGCAGTTCTTC. This sequence encodes CASSLAHGRGYRSEQFF. V is TRBV11-2 and J is TRBJ2-1; D is possibly TRBD1 or TRBD2 (5 bases each). Germline lookup yields CDR1 SGHAT and CDR2 FQNNGV. V was shortened by 1 base and J by 9 bases, with 22 bases between the two germline ends. There are 17 residues in the CDR3. Full variable domain (remainder filled in from reference TRBV11-2 and TRBJ2-1): EAGVAQSPRYKIIEKRQSVAFWCNPISGHATLYWYQQILGQGPKLLIQFQNNGVVDDSQLPKDRFSAERLKGVDSTLKIQPAKLEDSAVYLCASSLAHGRGYRSEQFFGPGTRLTVL.

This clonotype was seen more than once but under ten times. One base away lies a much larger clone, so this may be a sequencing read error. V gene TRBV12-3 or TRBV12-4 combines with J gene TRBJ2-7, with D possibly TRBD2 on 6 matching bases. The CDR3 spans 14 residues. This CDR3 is CASSSGVSSYGQYF. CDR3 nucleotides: TGTGCCAGCAGTTCGGGGGTGTCCTCCTACGGGCAGTACTTC.

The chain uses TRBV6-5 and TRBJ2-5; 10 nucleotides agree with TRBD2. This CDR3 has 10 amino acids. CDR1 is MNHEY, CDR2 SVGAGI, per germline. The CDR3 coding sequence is TGTGGCAGGCAAGCGGGAGGGGACTACTTC. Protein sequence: CGRQAGGDYF.

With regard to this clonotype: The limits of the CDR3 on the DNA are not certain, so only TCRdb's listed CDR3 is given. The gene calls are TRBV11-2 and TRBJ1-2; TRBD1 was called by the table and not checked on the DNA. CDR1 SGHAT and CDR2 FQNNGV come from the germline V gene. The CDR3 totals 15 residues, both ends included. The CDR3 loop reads CASSLGTGLNYGCTF.

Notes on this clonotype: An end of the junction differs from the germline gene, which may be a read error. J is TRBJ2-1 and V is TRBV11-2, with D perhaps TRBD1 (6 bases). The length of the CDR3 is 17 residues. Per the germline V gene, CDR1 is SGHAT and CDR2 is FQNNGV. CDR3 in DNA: TGCGCCAGCAGCTTACGACCTGGACAGAGATTCTACAATGAGCAGTCCTTC. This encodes CASSLRPGQRFYNEQSF.

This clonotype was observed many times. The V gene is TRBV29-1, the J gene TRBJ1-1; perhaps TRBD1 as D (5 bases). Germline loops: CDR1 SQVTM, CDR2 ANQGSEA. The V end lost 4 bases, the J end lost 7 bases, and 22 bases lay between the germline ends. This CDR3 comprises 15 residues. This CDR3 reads CSVVGQVGVVGEAFF. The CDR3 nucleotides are TGCAGCGTTGTCGGGCAGGTAGGGGTTGTTGGTGAAGCTTTCTTT.

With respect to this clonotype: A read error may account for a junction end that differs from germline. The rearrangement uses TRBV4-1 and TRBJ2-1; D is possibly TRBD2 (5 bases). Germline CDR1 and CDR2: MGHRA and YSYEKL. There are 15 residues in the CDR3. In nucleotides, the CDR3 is TGCGCCAGCGGCCAAGTCGAGGGCTCCTACAATGAACAGTTCTTC. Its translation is CASGQVEGSYNEQFF.

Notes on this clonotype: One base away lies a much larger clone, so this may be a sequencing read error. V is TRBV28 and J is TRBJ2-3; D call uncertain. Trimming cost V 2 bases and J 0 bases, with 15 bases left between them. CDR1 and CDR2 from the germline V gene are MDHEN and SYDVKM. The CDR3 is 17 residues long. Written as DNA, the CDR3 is TGTGCCAGCAGTTTAAGTGAGGCACAATATAGCACAGATACGCAGTATTTT. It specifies CASSLSEAQYSTDTQYF. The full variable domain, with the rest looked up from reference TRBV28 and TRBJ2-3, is DVKVTQSSRYLVKRTGEKVFLECVQDMDHENMFWYRQDPGLGLRLIYFSYDVKMKEKGDIPEGYSVSREKKERFSLILESASTNQTSMYLCASSLSEAQYSTDTQYFGPGTRLTVL.